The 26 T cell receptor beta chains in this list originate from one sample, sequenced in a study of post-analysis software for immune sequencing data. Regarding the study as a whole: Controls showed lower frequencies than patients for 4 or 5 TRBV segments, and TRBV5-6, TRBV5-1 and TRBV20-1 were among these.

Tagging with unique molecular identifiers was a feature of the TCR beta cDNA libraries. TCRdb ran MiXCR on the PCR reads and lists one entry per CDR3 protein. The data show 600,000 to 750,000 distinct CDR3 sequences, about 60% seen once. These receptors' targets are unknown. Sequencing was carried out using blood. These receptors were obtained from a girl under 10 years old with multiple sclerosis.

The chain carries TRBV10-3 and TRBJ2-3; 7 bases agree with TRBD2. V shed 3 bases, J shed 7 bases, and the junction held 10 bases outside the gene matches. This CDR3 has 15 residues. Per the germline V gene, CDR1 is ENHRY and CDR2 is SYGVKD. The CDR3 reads CAISDAGSGVNTQYF. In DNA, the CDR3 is TGTGCCATCAGTGATGCGGGGAGCGGGGTTAATACGCAGTATTTT.

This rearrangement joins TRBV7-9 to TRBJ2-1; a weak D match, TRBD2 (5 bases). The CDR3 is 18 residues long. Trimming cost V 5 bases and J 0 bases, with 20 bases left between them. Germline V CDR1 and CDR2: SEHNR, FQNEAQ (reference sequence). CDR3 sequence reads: CASSPGREDWSSYNEQFF. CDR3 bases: TGTGCCAGCAGCCCCGGGCGTGAGGACTGGAGCTCCTACAATGAGCAGTTCTTC.

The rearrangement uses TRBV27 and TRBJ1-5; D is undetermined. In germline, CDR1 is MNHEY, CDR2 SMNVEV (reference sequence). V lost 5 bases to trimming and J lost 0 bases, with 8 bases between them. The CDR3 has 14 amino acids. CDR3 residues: CASSRTYSNQPQHF. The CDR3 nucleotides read TGTGCCAGCAGTCGGACGTATAGCAATCAGCCCCAGCATTTT.

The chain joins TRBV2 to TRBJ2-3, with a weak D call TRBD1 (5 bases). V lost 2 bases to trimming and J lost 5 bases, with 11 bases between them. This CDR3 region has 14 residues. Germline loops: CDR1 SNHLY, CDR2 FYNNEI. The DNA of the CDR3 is TGTGCCAGCAGTGAACAGGGCGTTGGAGATACGCAGTATTTT. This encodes CASSEQGVGDTQYF.

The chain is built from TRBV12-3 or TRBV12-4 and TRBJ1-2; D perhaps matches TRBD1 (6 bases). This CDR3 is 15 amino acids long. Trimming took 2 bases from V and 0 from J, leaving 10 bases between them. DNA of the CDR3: TGTGCCAGCAGTTTACGGGGGGCCTCTAACTATGGCTACACCTTC. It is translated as CASSLRGASNYGYTF.

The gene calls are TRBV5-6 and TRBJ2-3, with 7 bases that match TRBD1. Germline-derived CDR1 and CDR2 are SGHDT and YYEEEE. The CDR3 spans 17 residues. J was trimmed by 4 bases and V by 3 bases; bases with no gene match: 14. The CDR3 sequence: CASSSPTMTGFPDTQYF. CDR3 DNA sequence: TGTGCCAGCAGCTCGCCAACTATGACAGGGTTCCCAGATACGCAGTATTTT.

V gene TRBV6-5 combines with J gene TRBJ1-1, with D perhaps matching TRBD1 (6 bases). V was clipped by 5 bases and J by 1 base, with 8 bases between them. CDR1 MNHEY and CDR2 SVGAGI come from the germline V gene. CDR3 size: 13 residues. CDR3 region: CASSQDRNTEAFF. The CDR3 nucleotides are TGTGCCAGCAGTCAGGACAGGAACACTGAAGCTTTCTTT.

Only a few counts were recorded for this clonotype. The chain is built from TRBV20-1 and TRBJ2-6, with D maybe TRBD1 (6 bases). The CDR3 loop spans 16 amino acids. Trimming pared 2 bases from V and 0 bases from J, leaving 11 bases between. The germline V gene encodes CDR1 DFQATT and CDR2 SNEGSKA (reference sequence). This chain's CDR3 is CSARQGPDSGANVLTF. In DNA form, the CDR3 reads TGCAGTGCTAGACAGGGGCCCGACTCTGGGGCCAACGTCCTGACTTTC.

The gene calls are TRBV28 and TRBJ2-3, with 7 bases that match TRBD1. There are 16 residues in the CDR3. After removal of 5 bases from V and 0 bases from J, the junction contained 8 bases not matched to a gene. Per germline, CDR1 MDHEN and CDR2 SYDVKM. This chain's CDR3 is CASSLGTASSTDTQYF. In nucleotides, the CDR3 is TGTGCCAGCAGTCTCGGGACAGCTTCTAGCACAGATACGCAGTATTTT.

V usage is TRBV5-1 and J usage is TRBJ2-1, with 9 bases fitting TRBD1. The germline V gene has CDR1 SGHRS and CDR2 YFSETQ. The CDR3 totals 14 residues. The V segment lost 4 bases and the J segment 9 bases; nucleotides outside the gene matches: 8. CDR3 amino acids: CASSTGTGRAEQFF. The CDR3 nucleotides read TGCGCCAGCAGCACCGGGACAGGGAGGGCTGAGCAGTTCTTC.

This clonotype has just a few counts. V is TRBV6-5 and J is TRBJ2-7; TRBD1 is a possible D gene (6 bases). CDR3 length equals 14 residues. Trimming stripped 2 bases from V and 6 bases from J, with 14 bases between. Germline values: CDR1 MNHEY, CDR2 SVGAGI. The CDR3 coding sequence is TGTGCCAGCAGTTACGGCAAGGGGGTCTCCGAGCAGTACTTC. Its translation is CASSYGKGVSEQYF.

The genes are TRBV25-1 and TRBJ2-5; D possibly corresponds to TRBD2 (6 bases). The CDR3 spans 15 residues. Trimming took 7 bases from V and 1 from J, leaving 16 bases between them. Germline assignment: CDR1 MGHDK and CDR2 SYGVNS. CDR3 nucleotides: TGTGCCAGCACCCGGACTACAGCCTTCCAAGAGACCCAGTACTTC. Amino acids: CASTRTTAFQETQYF.

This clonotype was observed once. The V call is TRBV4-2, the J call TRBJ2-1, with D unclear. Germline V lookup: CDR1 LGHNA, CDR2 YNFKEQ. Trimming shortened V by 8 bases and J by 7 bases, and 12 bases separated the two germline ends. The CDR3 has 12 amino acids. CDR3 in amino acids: CASGPNPNEQFF. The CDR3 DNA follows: TGTGCCAGCGGCCCCAACCCGAATGAGCAGTTCTTC.

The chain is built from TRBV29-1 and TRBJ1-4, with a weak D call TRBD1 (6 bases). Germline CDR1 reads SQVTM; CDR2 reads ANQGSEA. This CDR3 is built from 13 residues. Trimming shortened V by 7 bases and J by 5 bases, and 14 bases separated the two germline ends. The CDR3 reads CSASGTPNEKLFF. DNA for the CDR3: TGCAGCGCCTCCGGGACACCGAATGAAAAACTGTTTTTT.

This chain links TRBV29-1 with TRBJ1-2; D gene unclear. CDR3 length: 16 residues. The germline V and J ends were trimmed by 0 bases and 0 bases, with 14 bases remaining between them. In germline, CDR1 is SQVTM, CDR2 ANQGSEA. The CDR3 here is CSVEDPHGGANYGYTF. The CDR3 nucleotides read TGCAGCGTTGAAGATCCCCACGGCGGGGCTAACTATGGCTACACCTTC.

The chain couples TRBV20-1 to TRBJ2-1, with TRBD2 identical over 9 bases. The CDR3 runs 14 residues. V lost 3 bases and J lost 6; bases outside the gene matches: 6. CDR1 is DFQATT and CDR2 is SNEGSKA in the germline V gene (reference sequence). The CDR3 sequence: CSASMGGRANEQFF. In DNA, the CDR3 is TGCAGTGCTAGTATGGGCGGGAGGGCCAATGAGCAGTTCTTC.

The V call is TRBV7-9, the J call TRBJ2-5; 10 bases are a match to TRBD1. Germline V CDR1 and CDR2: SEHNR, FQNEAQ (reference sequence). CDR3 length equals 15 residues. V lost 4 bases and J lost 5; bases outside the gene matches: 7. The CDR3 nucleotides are TGTGCCAGCAGCTACTCCGGGACAGGGGTGGAGACCCAGTACTTC. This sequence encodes CASSYSGTGVETQYF.

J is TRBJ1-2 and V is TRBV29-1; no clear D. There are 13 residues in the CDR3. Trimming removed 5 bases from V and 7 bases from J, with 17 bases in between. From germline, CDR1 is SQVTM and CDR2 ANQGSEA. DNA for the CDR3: TGCAGCGTTACCGGGCCGTTTACTGGTGGCTACACCTTC. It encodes CSVTGPFTGGYTF.

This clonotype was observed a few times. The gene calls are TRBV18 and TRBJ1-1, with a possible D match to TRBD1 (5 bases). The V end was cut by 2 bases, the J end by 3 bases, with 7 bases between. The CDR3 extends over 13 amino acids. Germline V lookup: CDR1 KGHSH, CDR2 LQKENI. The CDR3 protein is CASSPDRDTEAFF. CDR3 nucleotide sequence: TGTGCCAGCTCACCAGACAGAGACACTGAAGCTTTCTTT.

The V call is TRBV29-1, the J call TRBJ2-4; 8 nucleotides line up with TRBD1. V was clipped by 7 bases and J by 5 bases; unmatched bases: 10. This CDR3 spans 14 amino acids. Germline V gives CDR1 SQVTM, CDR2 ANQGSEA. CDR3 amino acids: CSAHPGQEENIQYF. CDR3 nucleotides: TGCAGCGCCCACCCGGGACAGGAAGAAAACATTCAGTACTTC.

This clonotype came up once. The CDR3 here is CASSGLEGEQYF. CDR3 nucleotide sequence: TGTGCCAGCAGCGGCTTGGAAGGCGAGCAGTACTTC. This chain joins TRBV11-2 and TRBJ2-7, with D unclear. This CDR3 comprises 12 residues. The germline V gene encodes CDR1 SGHAT and CDR2 FQNNGV. Trimming stripped 5 bases from V and 6 bases from J, with 11 bases between.

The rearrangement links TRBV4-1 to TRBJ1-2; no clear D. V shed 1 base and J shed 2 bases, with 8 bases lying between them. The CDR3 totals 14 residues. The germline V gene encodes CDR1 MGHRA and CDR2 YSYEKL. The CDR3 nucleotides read TGCGCCAGCAGCCAAGGACCGGTGAACTATGGCTACACCTTC. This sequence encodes CASSQGPVNYGYTF.

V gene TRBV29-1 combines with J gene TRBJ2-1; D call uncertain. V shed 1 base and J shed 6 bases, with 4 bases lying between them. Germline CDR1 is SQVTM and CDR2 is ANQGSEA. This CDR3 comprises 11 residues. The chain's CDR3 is CSVEASNEQFF. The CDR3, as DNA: TGCAGCGTTGAAGCTTCCAATGAGCAGTTCTTC.

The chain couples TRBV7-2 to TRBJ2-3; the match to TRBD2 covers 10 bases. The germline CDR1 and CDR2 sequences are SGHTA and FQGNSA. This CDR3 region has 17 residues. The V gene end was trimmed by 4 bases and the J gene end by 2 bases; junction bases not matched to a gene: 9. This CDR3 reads CASSSRVAGGPTDTQYF. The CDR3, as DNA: TGTGCCAGCAGCTCCCGTGTAGCGGGAGGCCCCACAGATACGCAGTATTTT.

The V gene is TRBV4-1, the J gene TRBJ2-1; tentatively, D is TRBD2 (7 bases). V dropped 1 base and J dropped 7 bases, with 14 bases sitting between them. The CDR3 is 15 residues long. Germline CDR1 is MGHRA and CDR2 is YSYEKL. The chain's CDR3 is CASSQVGLTGNEQFF. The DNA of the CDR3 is TGCGCCAGCAGCCAAGTGGGACTAACAGGGAATGAGCAGTTCTTC.

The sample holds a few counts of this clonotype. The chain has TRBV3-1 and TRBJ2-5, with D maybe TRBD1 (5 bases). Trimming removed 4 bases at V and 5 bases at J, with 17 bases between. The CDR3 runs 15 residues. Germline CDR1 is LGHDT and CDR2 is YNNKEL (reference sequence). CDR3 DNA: TGTGCCAGCAGCCCCCGTAGGTTAGGGGTGGAGACCCAGTACTTC. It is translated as CASSPRRLGVETQYF.